This T cell receptor beta chain originates from a study of post-analysis software for immune sequencing data. Study in general: Recorded subtypes: relapsing-remitting, secondary progressive, progressive-relapsing; some patients unannotated.

Researchers reported that TCR beta cDNA libraries carried unique molecular identifiers. TCRdb re-called the PCR reads through MiXCR, storing one row per CDR3 protein. The table includes fewer than 850,000 distinct CDR3 sequences, roughly 27% detected once. The source is a girl aged 10 to 17 with multiple sclerosis. Sequencing used blood.

The chain's CDR3 is CAISVVAGTHYEQFF. CDR3 sequence (DNA): TGTGCCATCAGTGTAGTTGCCGGGACACATTACGAGCAGTTCTTC. V is TRBV10-3 and J is TRBJ2-1; D may be TRBD1 (6 bases). Germline values: CDR1 ENHRY, CDR2 SYGVKD. The CDR3 has 15 amino acids. The V end lost 4 bases, the J end lost 10 bases, and 20 bases lay between the germline ends.